This T cell receptor (beta chain) was identified in a study of shared clonotypes between healthy human individuals. The germline gives CDR1 SEHNR, CDR2 FQNEAQ (reference sequence). V dropped 5 bases and J dropped 4; count of bases not matched to a gene: 6. CDR3 size: 15 residues. Some clones are missing from TCRdb's copy, which holds only in-frame ones; the method was immunoSEQ multiplex PCR. The sample comprises a few million clones, over 85% of which are singletons, and 0.39% rests with the top ten. A few counts support this clone. The chain joins TRBV7-9 to TRBJ2-1, with 9 bases identical to TRBD2. The sequence came from a man in his late teens or twenties in good health. Some clones in this sample may be carry-over from other donors' samples. Sample: naive CD4+ T cells from PBMCs. The subset: CD45RA+ positively selected. CDR3 region: CASSGTGLAYNEQFF. The DNA for the CDR3 is TGTGCCAGCAGCGGAACGGGACTAGCTTACAATGAGCAGTTCTTC.